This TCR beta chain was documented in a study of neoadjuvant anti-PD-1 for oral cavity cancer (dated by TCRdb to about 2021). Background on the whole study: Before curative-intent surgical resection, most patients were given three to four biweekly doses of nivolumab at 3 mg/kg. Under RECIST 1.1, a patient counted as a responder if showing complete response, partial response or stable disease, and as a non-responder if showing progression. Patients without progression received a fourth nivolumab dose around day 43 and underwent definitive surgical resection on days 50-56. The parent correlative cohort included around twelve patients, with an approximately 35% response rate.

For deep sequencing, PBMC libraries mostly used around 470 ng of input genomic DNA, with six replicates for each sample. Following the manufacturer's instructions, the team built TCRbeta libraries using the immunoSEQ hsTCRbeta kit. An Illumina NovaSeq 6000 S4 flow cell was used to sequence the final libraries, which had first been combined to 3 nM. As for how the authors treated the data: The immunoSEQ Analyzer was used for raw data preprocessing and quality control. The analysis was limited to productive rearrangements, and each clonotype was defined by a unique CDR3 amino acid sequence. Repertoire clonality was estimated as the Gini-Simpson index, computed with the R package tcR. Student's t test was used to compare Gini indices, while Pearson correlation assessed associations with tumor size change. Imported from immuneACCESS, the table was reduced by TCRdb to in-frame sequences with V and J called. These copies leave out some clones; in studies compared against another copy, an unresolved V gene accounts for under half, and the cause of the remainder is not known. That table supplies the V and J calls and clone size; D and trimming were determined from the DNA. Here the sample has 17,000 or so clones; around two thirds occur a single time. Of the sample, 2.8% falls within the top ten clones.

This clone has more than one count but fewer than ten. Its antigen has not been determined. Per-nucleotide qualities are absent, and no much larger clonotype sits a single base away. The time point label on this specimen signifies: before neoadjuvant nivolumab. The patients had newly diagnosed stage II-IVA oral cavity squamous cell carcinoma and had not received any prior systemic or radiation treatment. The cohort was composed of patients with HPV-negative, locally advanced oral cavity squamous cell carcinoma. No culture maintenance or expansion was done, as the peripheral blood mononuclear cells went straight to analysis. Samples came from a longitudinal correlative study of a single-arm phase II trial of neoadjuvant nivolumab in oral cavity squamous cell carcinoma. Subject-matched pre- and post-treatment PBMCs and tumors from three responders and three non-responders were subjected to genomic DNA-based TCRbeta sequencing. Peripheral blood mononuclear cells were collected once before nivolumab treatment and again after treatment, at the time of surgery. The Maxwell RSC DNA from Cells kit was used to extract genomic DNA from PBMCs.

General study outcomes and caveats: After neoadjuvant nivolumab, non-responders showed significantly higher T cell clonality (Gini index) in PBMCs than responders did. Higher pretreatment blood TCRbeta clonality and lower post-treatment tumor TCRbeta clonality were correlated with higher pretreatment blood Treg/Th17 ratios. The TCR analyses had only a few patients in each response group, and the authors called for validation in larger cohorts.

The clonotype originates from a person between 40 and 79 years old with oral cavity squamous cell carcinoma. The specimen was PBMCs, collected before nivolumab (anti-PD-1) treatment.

The CDR3 protein sequence reads: CASSYSGQPNEKLFF. The sequence in DNA is TGTGCCAGCAGTTACTCGGGACAGCCTAATGAAAAACTGTTTTTT. Recombination connected TRBV6-6 to TRBJ1-4; 7 of the junction bases match TRBD1. The germline V gene (reference sequence) specifies MNHNY as CDR1 and SVGAGI as CDR2. V loses 0 bases at its end and J loses 3 bases; junction bases beyond the gene matches: 1. Inclusive of the bounding cysteine and phenylalanine, the CDR3 is 15 residues long. Only CDR3 DNA is held: 45 bases, read in frame from base 1.